The 20 T cell receptor beta chains below were found in one sample sequenced in a study of identical twins. One entry per CDR3 protein results from TCRdb running MiXCR on the 5' RACE reads. The sample comprises about 550,000 distinct CDR3 sequences, approximately 20% of which are singletons, and 0.48% rests with the top ten. A further study also used this sample, focusing on yellow fever vaccine responses in identical twins.

Sequenced input: CD4+ T cells sorted from blood. The source is a woman aged 18-29 years in good health.

This clonotype was seen more than once but under ten times. The chain couples TRBV28 to TRBJ1-2; unclear D gene. The V end was cut by 3 bases, the J end by 8 bases, with 13 bases between. Germline V CDR1 and CDR2: MDHEN, SYDVKM. The CDR3 length is 13 residues. The CDR3 region has the DNA TGTGCCAGCAGTTTGCCGACGTTTAAGGGCTACACCTTC. Encoded protein: CASSLPTFKGYTF.

This clonotype was counted at least ten times. The J gene is TRBJ1-6, the V gene TRBV7-9; the match to TRBD1 covers 8 bases. This CDR3 has 14 amino acids. Trimming at V came to 5 bases and at J to 13 bases, leaving 10 bases not matched to a gene. From germline, CDR1 is SEHNR and CDR2 FQNEAQ (reference sequence). CDR3 amino acids: CASSLQGAQGPLHF. CDR3 coding DNA: TGTGCCAGCAGCCTGCAGGGGGCCCAAGGGCCCCTCCACTTT. Complete variable domain (other parts from reference TRBV7-9 and TRBJ1-6): DTGVSQNPRHKITKRGQNVTFRCDPISEHNRLYWYRQTLGQGPEFLTYFQNEAQLEKSRLLSDRFSAERPKGSFSTLEIQRTEQGDSAMYLCASSLQGAQGPLHFGNGTRLTVT.

This clonotype was found a few times. The chain couples TRBV6-5 to TRBJ2-7; D perhaps matches TRBD1 (5 bases). Trimming removed 4 bases at V and 0 bases at J, with 13 bases between. This CDR3 has 15 amino acids. CDR1 is MNHEY and CDR2 is SVGAGI in the germline V gene. In DNA form, the CDR3 reads TGTGCCAGCAGTTCCCGCCCAGGGTTCTCCTACGAGCAGTACTTC. This sequence encodes CASSSRPGFSYEQYF.

This clonotype was seen ten or more times. The rearrangement joins TRBV5-1 to TRBJ2-2; D assignment may be TRBD1 or TRBD2 (5 bases each). From germline, CDR1 is SGHRS and CDR2 YFSETQ. CDR3 length: 16 residues. Trimming removed 0 bases from V and 4 bases from J, with 13 bases in between. The CDR3 bases are TGCGCCAGCAGCTTGGTGGTGTCAGGGAGCACCGGGGAGCTGTTTTTT. It translates to CASSLVVSGSTGELFF.

Written as DNA, the CDR3 is TGTGCCAGCAGTTATGGGCGCGCGGGACGTCCCGAAGCTTTCTTT. Protein product: CASSYGRAGRPEAFF. J is TRBJ1-1 and V is TRBV6-5, with D maybe TRBD1 (5 bases). This CDR3 region has 15 residues. Germline V lookup: CDR1 MNHEY, CDR2 SVGAGI. V was pared by 3 bases and J by 8 bases, with 19 bases between.

Here the CDR3 reads CASSFNGWGNTGELFF. The CDR3 bases are TGTGCCAGCAGCTTTAACGGGTGGGGAAACACCGGGGAGCTGTTTTTT. The gene calls are TRBV7-2 and TRBJ2-2; no reliable D call. Germline loops: CDR1 SGHTA, CDR2 FQGNSA. Trimming took 3 bases from V and 2 from J, leaving 13 bases between them. The CDR3 is 16 amino acids.

This clonotype was counted between two and nine times. The chain combines TRBV20-1 with TRBJ2-7, with a tentative D call TRBD2 (6 bases). Germline values: CDR1 DFQATT, CDR2 SNEGSKA (reference sequence). Trimming shortened V by 5 bases and J by 0 bases, and 14 bases separated the two germline ends. This CDR3 is 14 amino acids long. The CDR3 protein is CSARGSGSSYEQYV. The CDR3 region has the DNA TGCAGTGCTCGGGGTTCCGGGAGCTCCTACGAGCAGTACGTC.

The rearrangement joins TRBV10-2 to TRBJ2-7; 14 bases fit TRBD2. The V gene end was trimmed by 6 bases and the J gene end by 4 bases; junction bases not matched to a gene: 5. The CDR3 contains 15 residues. From germline, CDR1 is WSHSY and CDR2 SAAADI. The CDR3 loop is CASRPGLAGEYEQYV. The CDR3 DNA sequence: TGCGCCAGCAGGCCGGGACTAGCGGGGGAATACGAGCAGTACGTC.

This clonotype turned up a few times. This sequence joins TRBV28 and TRBJ2-7, with TRBD2 matching over 7 bases. The CDR3 is 13 amino acids. The trim removed 6 bases at V and 6 bases at J, leaving 8 bases unmatched. The germline CDR1 and CDR2 sequences are MDHEN and SYDVKM. The CDR3 loop is CASSAGVPSEQYF. In DNA form, the CDR3 reads TGTGCCAGCAGCGCGGGAGTGCCGAGCGAGCAGTACTTC.

This clonotype has at least ten counts. CDR3 nucleotide sequence: TGTGCCAGCACCCGACGGGGAAACTATGGCTACACCTTC. Translating gives CASTRRGNYGYTF. V usage is TRBV12-3 or TRBV12-4 and J usage is TRBJ1-2; D is uncertain. Trimming took 7 bases from V and 2 from J, leaving 11 bases between them. This CDR3 region has 13 residues.

This clonotype was recorded a few times. The gene calls are TRBV29-1 and TRBJ2-1; D possibly corresponds to TRBD1 (5 bases). Deletions cut 4 bases from V and 7 bases from J, with 11 bases between. The CDR3 is made up of 12 amino acids. CDR1 and CDR2 (germline): SQVTM, ANQGSEA. CDR3: CSVGYQGNEQFF. DNA of the CDR3: TGCAGCGTTGGATACCAGGGAAATGAGCAGTTCTTC.

This chain uses TRBV12-3 or TRBV12-4 with TRBJ2-5; TRBD1 agrees at 8 bases. The ends lost 5 bases at V and 4 bases at J; junction bases unmatched: 9. The CDR3 covers 15 residues. The CDR3, as DNA: TGTGCCAGCAGTCCCACAGGGGGGTTTAGAGAGACCCAGTACTTC. This translates into CASSPTGGFRETQYF.

This clonotype showed up just a few times. V is TRBV7-2 and J is TRBJ2-5, with 7 positions matching TRBD1. The CDR3 totals 13 residues. Germline assignment: CDR1 SGHTA and CDR2 FQGNSA. V gave up 1 base and J gave up 5 bases; unmatched junction bases: 1. The DNA of the CDR3 is TGTGCCAGCAGCTTAGTACAGGGGGAGACCCAGTACTTC. This encodes CASSLVQGETQYF.

This chain joins TRBV24-1 and TRBJ2-4; D is unclear. Per the germline V gene, CDR1 is KGHDR and CDR2 is SFDVKD. The CDR3 loop spans 14 amino acids. V was clipped by 3 bases and J by 0 bases, with 5 bases between them. In DNA form, the CDR3 reads TGTGCCACCAGTGATGGGATAGCCAAAAACATTCAGTACTTC. This encodes CATSDGIAKNIQYF.

This clonotype turned up a few times. The chain recombines TRBV25-1 with TRBJ2-3; D might be TRBD2 (5 bases). Looked up from germline, CDR1 is MGHDK and CDR2 is SYGVNS. This CDR3 spans 15 amino acids. The ends were cut back, 3 bases at V and 0 bases at J, with 10 bases in the middle. The CDR3 region is CASSEWRASTDTQYF. The CDR3 bases are TGTGCCAGCAGTGAGTGGCGGGCTAGCACAGATACGCAGTATTTT.

In regard to this clonotype: One end of the junction fails to match germline, which may point to a read error. The chain has TRBV2 and TRBJ2-2, with D perhaps matching TRBD2 (6 bases). Germline V gives CDR1 SNHLY, CDR2 FYNNEI. CDR3 size: 15 residues. The CDR3 region is CASSKMSVSGGEQFF. The DNA of the CDR3 is TGTGCCAGCAGTAAAATGAGTGTATCTGGCGGGGAGCAGTTTTTT. Variable domain in full (rest from reference TRBV2 and TRBJ2-2): EPEVTQTPSHQVTQMGQEVILRCVPISNHLYFYWYRQILGQKVEFLVSFYNNEISEKSEIFDDQFSVERPDGSNFTLKIRSTKLEDSAMYFCASSKMSVSGGEQFFGEGSRLTVL.

V gene TRBV6-6 combines with J gene TRBJ1-1, with D hard to call. Germline loops: CDR1 MNHNY, CDR2 SVGAGI (reference sequence). The CDR3 loop spans 10 amino acids. Trimming pared 6 bases from V and 7 bases from J, leaving 6 bases between. DNA for the CDR3: TGTGCCAGCAGAAGCCGTGAAGCTTTCTTT. Encoded protein: CASRSREAFF.

The chain has TRBV20-1 and TRBJ2-7; D is ambiguous. The CDR3 has 13 residues. CDR1 is DFQATT and CDR2 is SNEGSKA in the germline V gene (reference sequence). Between the trimmed V and J ends, which lost 6 bases and 7 bases, there was a span of 19 bases. Written as DNA, the CDR3 is TGCAGTGCCGGAGAAAGGGCGTATGGGGAGCAGTACGTC. It specifies CSAGERAYGEQYV.

The chain links TRBV6-2 or TRBV6-3 to TRBJ1-1, with 8 bases fitting TRBD1. V was pared by 6 bases and J by 0 bases, with 6 bases of the junction left unmatched. Germline V lookup: CDR1 MNHEY, CDR2 SVGEGT. The CDR3 runs 15 residues. CDR3 coding DNA: TGTGCCAGCAGCAACAGGGGGGGCATGAACACTGAAGCTTTCTTT. Protein product: CASSNRGGMNTEAFF.

V and J are TRBV15 and TRBJ2-2; D is ambiguous. Trimming took off 1 base at V and 7 bases at J, with 10 bases between the two ends. The CDR3 length is 14 residues. Germline V lookup: CDR1 LNHNV, CDR2 YYDKDF (reference sequence). The CDR3 coding sequence is TGTGCCACCAGCAGAGCTGATAGATACGGGGAGCTGTTTTTT. This codes for CATSRADRYGELFF.